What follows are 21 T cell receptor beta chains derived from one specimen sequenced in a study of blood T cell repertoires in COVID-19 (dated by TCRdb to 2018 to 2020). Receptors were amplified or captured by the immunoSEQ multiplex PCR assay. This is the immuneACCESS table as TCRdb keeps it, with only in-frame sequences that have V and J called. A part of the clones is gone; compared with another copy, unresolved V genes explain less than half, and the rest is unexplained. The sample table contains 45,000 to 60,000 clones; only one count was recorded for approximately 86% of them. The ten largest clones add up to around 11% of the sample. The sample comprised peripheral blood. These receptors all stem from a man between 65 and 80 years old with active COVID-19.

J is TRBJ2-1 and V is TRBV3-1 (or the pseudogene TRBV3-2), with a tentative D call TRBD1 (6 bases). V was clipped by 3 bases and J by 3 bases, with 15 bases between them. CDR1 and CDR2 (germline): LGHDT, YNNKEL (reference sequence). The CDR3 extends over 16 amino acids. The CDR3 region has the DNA TGTGCCAGCAGCCATGACCCGGGACAAGACTACAATGAGCAGTTCTTC. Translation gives CASSHDPGQDYNEQFF.

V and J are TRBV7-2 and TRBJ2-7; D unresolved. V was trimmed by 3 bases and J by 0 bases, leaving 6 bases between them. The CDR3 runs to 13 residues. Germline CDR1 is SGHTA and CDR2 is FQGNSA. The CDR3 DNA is TGTGCCAGCAGCTTTTATAGCTCCTACGAGCAGTACTTC. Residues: CASSFYSSYEQYF.

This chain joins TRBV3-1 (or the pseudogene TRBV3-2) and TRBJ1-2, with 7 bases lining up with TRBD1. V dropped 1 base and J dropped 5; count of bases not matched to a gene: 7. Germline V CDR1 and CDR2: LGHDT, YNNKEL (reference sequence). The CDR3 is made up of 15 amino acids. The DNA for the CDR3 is TGTGCCAGCAGCCAAGGGACAGGCAGGGAGTATGGCTACACCTTC. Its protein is CASSQGTGREYGYTF.

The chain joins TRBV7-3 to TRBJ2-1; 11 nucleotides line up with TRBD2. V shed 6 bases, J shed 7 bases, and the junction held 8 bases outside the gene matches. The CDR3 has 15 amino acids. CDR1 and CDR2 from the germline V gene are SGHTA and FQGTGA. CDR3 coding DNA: TGTGCCAGCAGACTAGCGGGGGAAGCCGGAAATGAGCAGTTCTTC. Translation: CASRLAGEAGNEQFF.

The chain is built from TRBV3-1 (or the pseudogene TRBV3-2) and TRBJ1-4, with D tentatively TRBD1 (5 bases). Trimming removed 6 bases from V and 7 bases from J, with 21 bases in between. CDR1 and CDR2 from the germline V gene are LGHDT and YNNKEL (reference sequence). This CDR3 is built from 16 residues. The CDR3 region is CASRPIGGPGVEKLFF. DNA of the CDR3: TGTGCCAGCAGACCCATCGGCGGGCCGGGGGTTGAAAAACTGTTTTTT.

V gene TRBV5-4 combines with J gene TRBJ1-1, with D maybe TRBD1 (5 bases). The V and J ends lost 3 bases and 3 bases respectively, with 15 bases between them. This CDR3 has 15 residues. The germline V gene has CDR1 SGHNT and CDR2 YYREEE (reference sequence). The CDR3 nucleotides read TGTGCCAGCAGCTCCCCGACGGGGGGTTACACTGAAGCTTTCTTT. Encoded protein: CASSSPTGGYTEAFF.

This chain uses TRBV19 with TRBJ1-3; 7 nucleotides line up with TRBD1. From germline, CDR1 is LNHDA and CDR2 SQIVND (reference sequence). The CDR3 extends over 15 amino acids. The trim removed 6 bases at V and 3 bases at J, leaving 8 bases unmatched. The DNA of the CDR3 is TGTGCCAGTAGCCCAGGGGGAAGTTATGGAAACACCATATATTTT. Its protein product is CASSPGGSYGNTIYF.

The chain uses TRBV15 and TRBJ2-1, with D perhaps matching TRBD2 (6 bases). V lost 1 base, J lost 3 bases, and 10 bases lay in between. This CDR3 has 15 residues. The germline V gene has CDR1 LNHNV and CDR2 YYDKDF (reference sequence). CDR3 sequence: CATSRGPGVYNEQFF. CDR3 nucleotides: TGTGCCACCAGCAGAGGGCCGGGGGTCTACAATGAGCAGTTCTTC.

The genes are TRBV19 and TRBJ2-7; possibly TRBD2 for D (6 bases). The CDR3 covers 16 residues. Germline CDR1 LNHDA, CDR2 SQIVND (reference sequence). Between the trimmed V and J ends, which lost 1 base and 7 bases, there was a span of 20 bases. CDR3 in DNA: TGTGCCAGTAGTATAGGTCGAGGAGCGGGTCCCGAAGAGCAGTACTTC. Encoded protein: CASSIGRGAGPEEQYF.

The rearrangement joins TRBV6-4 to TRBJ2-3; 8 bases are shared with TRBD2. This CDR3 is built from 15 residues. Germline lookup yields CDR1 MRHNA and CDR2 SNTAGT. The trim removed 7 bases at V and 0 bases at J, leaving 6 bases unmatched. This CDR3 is CASKLAESSTDTQYF. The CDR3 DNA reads TGTGCCAGCAAACTAGCGGAGTCTAGCACAGATACGCAGTATTTT.

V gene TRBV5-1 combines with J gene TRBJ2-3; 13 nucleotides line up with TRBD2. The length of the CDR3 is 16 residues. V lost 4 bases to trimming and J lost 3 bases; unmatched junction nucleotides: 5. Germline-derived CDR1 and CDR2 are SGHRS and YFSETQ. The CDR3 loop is CASSAPTSGGTDTQYF. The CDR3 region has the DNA TGCGCCAGCAGCGCTCCGACTAGCGGGGGGACAGATACGCAGTATTTT.

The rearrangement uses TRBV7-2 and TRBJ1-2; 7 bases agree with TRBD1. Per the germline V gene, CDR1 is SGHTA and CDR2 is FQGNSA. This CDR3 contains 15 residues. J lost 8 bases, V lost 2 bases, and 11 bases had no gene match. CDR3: CASSLYSTGFGGYTF. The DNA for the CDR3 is TGTGCCAGCAGCTTATACTCGACAGGGTTCGGCGGCTACACCTTC.

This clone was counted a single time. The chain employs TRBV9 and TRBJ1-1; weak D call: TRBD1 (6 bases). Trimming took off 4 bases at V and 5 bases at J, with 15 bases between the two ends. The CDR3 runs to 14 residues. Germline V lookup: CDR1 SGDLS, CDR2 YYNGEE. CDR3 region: CASSPSGRGTEAFF. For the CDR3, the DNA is TGTGCCAGCAGCCCCTCCGGCAGGGGAACTGAAGCTTTCTTT.

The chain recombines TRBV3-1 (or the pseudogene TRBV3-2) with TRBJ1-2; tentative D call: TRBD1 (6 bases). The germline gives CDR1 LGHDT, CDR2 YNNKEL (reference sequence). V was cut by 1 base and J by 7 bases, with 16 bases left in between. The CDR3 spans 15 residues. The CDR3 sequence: CASSQGTEGGRGYTF. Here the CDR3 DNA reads TGTGCCAGCAGCCAAGGGACGGAAGGGGGACGTGGCTACACCTTC.

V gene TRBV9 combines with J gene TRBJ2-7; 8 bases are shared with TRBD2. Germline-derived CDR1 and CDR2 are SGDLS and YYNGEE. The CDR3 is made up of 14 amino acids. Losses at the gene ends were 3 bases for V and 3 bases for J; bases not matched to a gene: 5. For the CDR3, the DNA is TGTGCCAGCAGCGCCGGGACTAGTCGCTACGAGCAGTACTTC. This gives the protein CASSAGTSRYEQYF.

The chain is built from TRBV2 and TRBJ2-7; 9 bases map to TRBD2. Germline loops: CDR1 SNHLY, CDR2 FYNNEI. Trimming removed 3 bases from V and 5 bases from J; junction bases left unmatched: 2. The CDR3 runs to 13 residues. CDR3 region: CASSERGGHEQYF. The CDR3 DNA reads TGTGCCAGCAGTGAGCGGGGGGGACACGAGCAGTACTTC.

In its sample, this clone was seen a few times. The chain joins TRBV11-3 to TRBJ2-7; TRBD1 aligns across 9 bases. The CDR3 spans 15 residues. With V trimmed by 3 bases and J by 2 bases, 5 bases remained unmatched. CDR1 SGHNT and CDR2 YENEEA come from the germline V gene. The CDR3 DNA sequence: TGTGCCAGCAGCTTCCTCGACAGGGGGACCTACGAGCAGTACTTC. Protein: CASSFLDRGTYEQYF.

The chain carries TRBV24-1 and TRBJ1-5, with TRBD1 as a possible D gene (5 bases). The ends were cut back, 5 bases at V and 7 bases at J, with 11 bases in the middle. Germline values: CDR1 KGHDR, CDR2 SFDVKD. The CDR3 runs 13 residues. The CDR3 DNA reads TGTGCCACCAGTGGGGCAGGGTCGCAGCCCCAGCATTTT. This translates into CATSGAGSQPQHF.

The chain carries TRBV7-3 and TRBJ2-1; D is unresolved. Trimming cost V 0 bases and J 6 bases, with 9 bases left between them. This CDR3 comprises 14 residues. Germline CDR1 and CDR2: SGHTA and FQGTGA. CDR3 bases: TGTGCCAGCAGCTTAACTCCGCCGGGCAATGAGCAGTTCTTC. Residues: CASSLTPPGNEQFF.

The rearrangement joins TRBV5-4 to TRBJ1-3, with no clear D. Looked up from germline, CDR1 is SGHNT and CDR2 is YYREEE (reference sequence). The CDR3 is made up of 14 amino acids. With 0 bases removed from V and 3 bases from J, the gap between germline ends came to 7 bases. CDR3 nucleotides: TGTGCCAGCAGCTTGGACCGGGGTGGAAACACCATATATTTT. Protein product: CASSLDRGGNTIYF.

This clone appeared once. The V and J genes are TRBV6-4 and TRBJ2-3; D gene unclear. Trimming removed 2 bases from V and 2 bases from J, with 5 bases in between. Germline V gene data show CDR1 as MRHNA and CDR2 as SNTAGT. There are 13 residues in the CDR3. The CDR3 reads CASSDSLTDTQYF. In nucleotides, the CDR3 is TGTGCCAGCAGTGACAGCCTCACAGATACGCAGTATTTT.